This T cell receptor beta chain was profiled in a study of shared clonotypes between healthy human individuals. Caucasian adults living in Nashville, Tennessee, provided all samples. Study-level points and caveats: Naive CD4 clonotype sharing across a few donors was approximately 5%.

CDR3 length: 16 residues. Germline-derived CDR1 and CDR2 are WSHSY and SAAADI. V trimming: 3 bases; J trimming: 1 base; junction bases outside the gene matches: 7. Genomic DNA from each subset was divided evenly over several immunoSEQ plates. Repertoires were generated with immunoSEQ multiplex PCR, while TCRdb's copy carries only in-frame clones and drops some. The sample lists around 2.1 million clones; 95% were seen once. On this clone: Its cognate antigen is unknown.

Sequencing was done on a sample of naive CD4+ T cells sorted from blood. Documented subset: CD45RA+ positively selected. This TCR was recovered from a man aged 18 to 29 in good health. The gene calls are TRBV10-2 and TRBJ2-7; the match to TRBD2 covers 9 bases. This CDR3 reads CASSELAGAGSYEQYF. The CDR3 DNA reads as TGCGCCAGCAGTGAATTAGCGGGGGCCGGATCCTACGAGCAGTACTTC.